Sequencing of this TCR beta chain was carried out in a study of blood T cell repertoires in COVID-19. Background on the study: Material from acute and convalescent COVID-19 was sourced from the United States, Italy and Spain. Sources were T cells, B-cell-depleted T cells, or PBMCs; the material itself was cDNA or gDNA.

Authors' analysis steps: Reference gene primer amplification gave nucleated cell count estimates. TCRdb's table, derived via immunoSEQ multiplex PCR, lists solely in-frame clones and lacks some. V, J and clone size are those of that table, while D and trimming were read from the DNA. The table lists around 400,000 clones, roughly 90% of them singletons. CDR3 size: 17 residues. The J segment lost 0 bases and the V segment lost 3 bases, leaving 8 bases of the junction unmatched. CDR1 SGHVS and CDR2 FNYEAQ come from the germline V gene. The source is a man aged 40-50 years with acute or convalescent COVID-19. The sequenced sample consisted of peripheral blood. The rearrangement links TRBV7-6 to TRBJ2-1, with 7 nucleotides matching TRBD2. The CDR3 nucleotides read TGTGCCAGCAGCTTGCTAGCGGAAAGAAGCTCCTACAATGAGCAGTTCTTC. Protein sequence: CASSLLAERSSYNEQFF. The full variable domain, completed using reference TRBV7-6 and TRBJ2-1, is GAGVSQSPRYKVTKRGQDVALRCDPISGHVSLYWYRQALGQGPEFLTYFNYEAQQDKSGLPNDRFSAERPEGSISTLTIQRTEQRDSAMYRCASSLLAERSSYNEQFFGPGTRLTVL.